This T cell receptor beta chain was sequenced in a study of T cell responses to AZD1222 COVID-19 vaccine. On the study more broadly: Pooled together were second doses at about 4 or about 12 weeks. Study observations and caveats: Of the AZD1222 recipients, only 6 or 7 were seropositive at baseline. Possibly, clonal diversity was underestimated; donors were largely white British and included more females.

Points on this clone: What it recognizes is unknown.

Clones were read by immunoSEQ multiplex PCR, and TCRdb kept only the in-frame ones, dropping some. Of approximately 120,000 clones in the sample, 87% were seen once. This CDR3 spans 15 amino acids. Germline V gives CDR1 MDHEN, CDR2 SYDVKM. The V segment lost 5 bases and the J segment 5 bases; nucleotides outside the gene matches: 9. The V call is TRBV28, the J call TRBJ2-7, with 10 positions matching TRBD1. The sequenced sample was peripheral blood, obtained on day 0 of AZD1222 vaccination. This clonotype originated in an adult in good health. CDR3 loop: CASSTPGQGPHEQYF. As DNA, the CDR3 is TGTGCCAGCAGTACCCCGGGACAGGGGCCCCACGAGCAGTACTTC. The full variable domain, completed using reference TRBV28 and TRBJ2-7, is DVKVTQSSRYLVKRTGEKVFLECVQDMDHENMFWYRQDPGLGLRLIYFSYDVKMKEKGDIPEGYSVSREKKERFSLILESASTNQTSMYLCASSTPGQGPHEQYFGPGTRLTVT.